Below, one T cell receptor (beta chain) is given with its context. Here immunoSEQ multiplex PCR was the method, and the copy in TCRdb shows in-frame clones only, minus some. The table shows around 12,000 clones, with over 80% occurring only once. The data are from a study of blood T cell repertoires in COVID-19. Germline loops: CDR1 SGDLS, CDR2 YYNGEE. The CDR3 is made up of 13 amino acids. V lost 2 bases and J lost 8, with 11 bases in between. The specimen sequenced was peripheral blood. The clonotype was recovered from a human donor in a cohort sampled during active COVID-19. The J gene is TRBJ2-1, the V gene TRBV9, with D perhaps TRBD2 (5 bases). This CDR3 reads CASSVEGGYEQFF. The CDR3 bases are TGTGCCAGCAGCGTCGAGGGTGGGTATGAGCAGTTCTTC.